One and the same sample provided the 5 T cell receptor beta chains below, sequenced in a study of regulatory T cells in long-lasting Graves disease listed by TCRdb under 2021. Library preparation employed multiplex PCR. Sequencing instrument: Illumina HiSeq 4000. To build TCR beta libraries, CDR3 regions were amplified by Arm-PCR using iRepertoire HTBI primers. TCRdb itself trimmed the public reads at Q25 with fastp, ran MiXCR and retained productive beta chains. Each record represents a unique CDR3 protein, reported with the most common genes and DNA among its rows. The sample contains 700,000 or so distinct CDR3 sequences, approximately 31% of them found a single time. The biggest ten clones account for about two fifths of the sample. This specimen's time point label, per the study, means: persistent/refractory GD, antithyroid drugs over 5 years with positive TRAb. RNA was extracted from PBMCs in TRIzol for both TCR sequencing and RNA sequencing.

Sequenced material: peripheral blood mononuclear cells (PBMCs), taken when the disease was refractory, from a patient treated with antithyroid drugs. These receptors all stem from a female donor with Graves disease.

This clonotype showed up just a few times. The rearrangement links TRBV9 to TRBJ2-7, with 7 bases that match TRBD1. Germline values: CDR1 SGDLS, CDR2 YYNGEE. Trimming at V came to 3 bases and at J to 3 bases, leaving 9 bases not matched to a gene. CDR3 size: 15 residues. CDR3: CASSASGQNHYEQYF. The CDR3 nucleotides read TGTGCCAGCAGCGCCTCGGGACAGAACCACTACGAGCAGTACTTC.

This clonotype was detected a few times. This chain links TRBV20-1 with TRBJ2-7; D is perhaps TRBD1 or TRBD2 (5 bases each). From germline, CDR1 is DFQATT and CDR2 SNEGSKA (reference sequence). CDR3 length equals 12 residues. Trimming took 4 bases from V and 6 from J, leaving 13 bases between them. CDR3 sequence (DNA): TGCAGTGCTACGGGTGGGACCGGCGAGCAGTACTTC. Residues: CSATGGTGEQYF.

V and J are TRBV4-2 and TRBJ2-5; 10 positions match TRBD2. The CDR3 extends over 16 amino acids. CDR1 is LGHNA, CDR2 YNFKEQ, per germline. Unmatched junction bases numbered 8, after V lost 4 bases and J lost 3 bases. The CDR3, as DNA: TGTGCCAGCAGCCCCCAAGTAACTAGCGGGAAAGAGACCCAGTACTTC. This sequence encodes CASSPQVTSGKETQYF.

The sample holds a few counts of this clonotype. The chain combines TRBV15 with TRBJ1-2; no clear D gene. Germline V gene sequence: CDR1 LNHNV, CDR2 YYDKDF (reference sequence). V lost 1 base and J 0 bases, leaving 0 bases between the germline ends. The CDR3 is 12 amino acids. The CDR3 here is CATSRANYGYTF. The DNA for the CDR3 is TGTGCCACCAGCAGAGCTAACTATGGCTACACCTTC.

This clonotype appeared many times. The genes are TRBV28 and TRBJ1-5, with D perhaps TRBD1 (6 bases). Trimming pared 5 bases from V and 0 bases from J, leaving 8 bases between. The CDR3 sequence is 14 residues long. From germline, CDR1 is MDHEN and CDR2 SYDVKM. The DNA of the CDR3 is TGTGCCAGCAGTCGGGACAATAGCAATCAGCCCCAGCATTTT. It codes for CASSRDNSNQPQHF.